The sample holds a few counts of the clone carrying this T cell receptor beta chain. These data come from a study of cytomegalovirus exposure and HLA in healthy donors. With 0 bases removed from V and 0 bases from J, the gap between germline ends came to 12 bases. From germline, CDR1 is MNHEY and CDR2 SVGAGI. There are 16 residues in the CDR3. The PCR used 60 Vbeta and 13 Jbeta primers. Using immunoSEQ multiplex PCR, the repertoire was profiled, and TCRdb retains in-frame clones only, with some absent. The table has some 120,000 clones, 75% to 85% seen once. The source of this sequence is a young man in good health and CMV-seronegative. Sample: PBMCs. The rearrangement joins TRBV6-5 to TRBJ2-7; maybe TRBD1 (5 bases). CDR3 protein: CASSYSMGHSSYEQYF. The CDR3, as DNA: TGTGCCAGCAGTTACTCGATGGGGCACAGCTCCTACGAGCAGTACTTC.